Listed here are 7 T cell receptor beta chains from one sample, sequenced in a study of shared clonotypes between healthy human individuals. The table came from immunoSEQ multiplex PCR; TCRdb's copy has only in-frame clones and leaves some out. The sample lists about half a million clones; 75% to 80% were seen once. The material sequenced was PBMCs. These receptors were obtained from a woman in her thirties or forties in good health. Some clones in this sample may be carry-over from other donors' samples.

In the case of this clone: This CDR3 is also generated by other DNA sequences in the sample. This chain joins TRBV7-2 and TRBJ2-7; 11 positions match TRBD2. The CDR3 is 14 amino acids. The germline V gene encodes CDR1 SGHTA and CDR2 FQGNSA. J gave up 4 bases and V 5 bases, and 4 bases lay outside the gene matches. The CDR3 reads CASSLRTSGYEQYF. For the CDR3, the DNA is TGTGCCAGCAGCCTCAGGACTAGCGGGTACGAGCAGTACTTC.

On this clone: Only one base separates this from a far larger clonotype, so it likely reflects a read error. The chain combines TRBV4-3 with TRBJ2-6, with 9 bases matching TRBD2. This CDR3 contains 16 residues. CDR1 is LGHNA and CDR2 is YSLEER in the germline V gene. V lost 8 bases and J lost 1; bases outside the gene matches: 6. The CDR3 DNA sequence: TGCGCCAGCGTAGCGGGAGACTTTTCTGGGGCCAACGTCCTGACTTTC. Translation: CASVAGDFSGANVLTF.

Concerning this clone itself: A far larger clone is just one base off, so this is likely a read error. This chain joins TRBV29-1 and TRBJ2-7; no clear D gene. The CDR3 extends over 10 amino acids. The V gene's germline CDR1 is SQVTM and CDR2 ANQGSEA. The CDR3: CSALSYERYF. The DNA for the CDR3 is TGCAGCGCCCTCTCCTACGAGCGGTACTTC.

This chain uses TRBV6-5 with TRBJ2-4; D perhaps matches TRBD1 (5 bases). There are 14 residues in the CDR3. The V gene's germline CDR1 is MNHEY and CDR2 SVGAGI. Trimming left V 6 bases short and J 2 bases short, with 11 bases between. CDR3 in DNA: TGTGCCAGCAGGCCTGGGGCCACCAAAAACATTCAGTACTTC. This sequence encodes CASRPGATKNIQYF.

The J gene is TRBJ2-2, the V gene TRBV5-1, with 7 bases matching TRBD1. After removal of 4 bases from V and 5 bases from J, the junction contained 8 bases not matched to a gene. The CDR3 runs to 15 residues. Looked up from germline, CDR1 is SGHRS and CDR2 is YFSETQ. The CDR3 is CASSPIPQGTGELFF. CDR3 nucleotide sequence: TGCGCCAGCAGCCCAATACCACAGGGGACCGGGGAGCTGTTTTTT.

The rearrangement links TRBV27 to TRBJ1-1; 8 bases align to TRBD1. The germline V gene encodes CDR1 MNHEY and CDR2 SMNVEV (reference sequence). The CDR3 runs to 15 residues. V lost 1 base, J lost 4 bases, and 5 bases stayed unmatched. Here the CDR3 DNA reads TGTGCCAGCAGTTTATTCACAGGGGGAAGCACTGAAGCTTTCTTT. It translates to CASSLFTGGSTEAFF.

The chain recombines TRBV6-1 with TRBJ1-1; D is unresolved. V was pared by 3 bases and J by 0 bases, with 11 bases between. Germline CDR1 is MNHNS and CDR2 is SASEGT. The CDR3 extends over 15 amino acids. This chain's CDR3 is CASSEGSLMNTEAFF. Written as DNA, the CDR3 is TGTGCCAGCAGTGAGGGCAGTTTAATGAACACTGAAGCTTTCTTT.